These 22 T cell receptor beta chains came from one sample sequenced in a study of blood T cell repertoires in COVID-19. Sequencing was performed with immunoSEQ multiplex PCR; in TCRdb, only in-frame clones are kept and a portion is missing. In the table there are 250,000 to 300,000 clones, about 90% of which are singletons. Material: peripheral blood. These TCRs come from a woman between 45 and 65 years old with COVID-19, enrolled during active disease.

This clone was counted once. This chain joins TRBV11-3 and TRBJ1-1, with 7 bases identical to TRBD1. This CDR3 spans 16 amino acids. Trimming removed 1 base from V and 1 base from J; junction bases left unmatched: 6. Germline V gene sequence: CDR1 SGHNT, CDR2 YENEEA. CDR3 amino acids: CASSLAGWTGNTEAFF. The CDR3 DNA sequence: TGTGCCAGCAGCTTAGCAGGATGGACAGGGAACACTGAAGCTTTCTTT.

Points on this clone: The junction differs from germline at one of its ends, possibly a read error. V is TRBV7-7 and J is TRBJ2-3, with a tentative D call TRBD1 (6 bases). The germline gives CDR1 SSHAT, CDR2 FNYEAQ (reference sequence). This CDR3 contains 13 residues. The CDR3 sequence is CASSLTGEDTQYF. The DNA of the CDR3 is TGTGCTAGCAGCTTGACAGGCGAAGATACGCAGTATTTT.

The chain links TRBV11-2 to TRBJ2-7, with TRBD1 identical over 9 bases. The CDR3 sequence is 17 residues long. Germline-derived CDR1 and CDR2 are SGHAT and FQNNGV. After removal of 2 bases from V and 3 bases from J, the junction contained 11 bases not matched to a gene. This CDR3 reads CASSLSSGTGSFYEQYF. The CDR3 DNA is TGTGCCAGCAGCTTAAGTAGTGGGACAGGGAGCTTCTACGAGCAGTACTTC.

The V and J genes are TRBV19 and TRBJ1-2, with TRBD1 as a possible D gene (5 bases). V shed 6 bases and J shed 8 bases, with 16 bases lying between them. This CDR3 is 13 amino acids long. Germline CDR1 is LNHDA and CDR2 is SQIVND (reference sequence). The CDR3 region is CASRDNRMGGYTF. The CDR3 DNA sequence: TGTGCCAGTAGAGATAACAGGATGGGGGGCTACACCTTC.

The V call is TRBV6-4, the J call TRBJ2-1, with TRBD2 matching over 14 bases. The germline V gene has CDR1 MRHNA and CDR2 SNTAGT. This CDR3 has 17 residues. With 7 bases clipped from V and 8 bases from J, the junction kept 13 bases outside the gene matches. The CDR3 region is CASTPDGGTSGSDEQFF. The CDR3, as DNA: TGTGCCAGCACGCCTGACGGAGGGACTAGCGGGAGCGATGAGCAGTTCTTC.

The CDR3 is CATSRGDKGAGELFF. The CDR3 DNA reads TGTGCCACCAGCAGAGGGGACAAGGGCGCCGGGGAGCTGTTTTTT. This chain links TRBV15 with TRBJ2-2; D perhaps matches TRBD1 (6 bases). V was clipped by 1 base and J by 6 bases, with 12 bases between them. Germline values: CDR1 LNHNV, CDR2 YYDKDF (reference sequence). The CDR3 covers 15 residues.

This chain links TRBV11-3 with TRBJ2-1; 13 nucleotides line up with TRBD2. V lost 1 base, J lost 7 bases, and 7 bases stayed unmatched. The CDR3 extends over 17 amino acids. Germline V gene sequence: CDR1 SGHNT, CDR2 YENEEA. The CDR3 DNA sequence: TGTGCCAGCAGCTTAGGTCTACTAGCGGGAGGGGAGAATGAGCAGTTCTTC. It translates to CASSLGLLAGGENEQFF.

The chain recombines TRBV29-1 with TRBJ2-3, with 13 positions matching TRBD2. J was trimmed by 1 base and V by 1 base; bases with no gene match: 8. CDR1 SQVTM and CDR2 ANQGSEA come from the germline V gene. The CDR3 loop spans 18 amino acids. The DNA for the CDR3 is TGCAGCGTTGAAGGTACTAGCGGGAGGGCCGTCGGCACAGATACGCAGTATTTT. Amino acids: CSVEGTSGRAVGTDTQYF.

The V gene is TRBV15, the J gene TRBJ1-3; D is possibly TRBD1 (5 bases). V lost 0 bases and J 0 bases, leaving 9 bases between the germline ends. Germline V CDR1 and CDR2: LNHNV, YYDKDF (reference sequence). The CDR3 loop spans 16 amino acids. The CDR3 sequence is CATSRDNRGSGNTIYF. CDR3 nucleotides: TGTGCCACCAGCAGAGATAATAGGGGCTCTGGAAACACCATATATTTT.

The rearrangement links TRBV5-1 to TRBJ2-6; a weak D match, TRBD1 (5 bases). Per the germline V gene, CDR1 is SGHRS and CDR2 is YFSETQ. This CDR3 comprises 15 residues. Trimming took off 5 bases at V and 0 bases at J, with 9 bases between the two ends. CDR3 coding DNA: TGCGCCAGCAGGGGGCTCGTCTCTGGGGCCAACGTCCTGACTTTC. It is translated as CASRGLVSGANVLTF.

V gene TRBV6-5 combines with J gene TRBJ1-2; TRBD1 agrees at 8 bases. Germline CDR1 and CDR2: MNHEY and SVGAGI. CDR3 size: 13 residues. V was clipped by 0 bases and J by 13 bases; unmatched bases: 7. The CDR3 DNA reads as TGTGCCAGCAGTTACTCAGGACAGGGCGCTGCCACCTTC. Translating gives CASSYSGQGAATF.

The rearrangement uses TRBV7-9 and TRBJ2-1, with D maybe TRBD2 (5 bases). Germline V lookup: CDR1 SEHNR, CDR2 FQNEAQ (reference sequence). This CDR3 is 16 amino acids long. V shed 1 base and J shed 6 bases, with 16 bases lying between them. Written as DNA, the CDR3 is TGTGCCAGCAGCTTAGATACGGGGTTAGGGTCCAATGAGCAGTTCTTC. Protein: CASSLDTGLGSNEQFF. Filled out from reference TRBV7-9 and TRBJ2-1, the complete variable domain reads DTGVSQNPRHKITKRGQNVTFRCDPISEHNRLYWYRQTLGQGPEFLTYFQNEAQLEKSRLLSDRFSAERPKGSFSTLEIQRTEQGDSAMYLCASSLDTGLGSNEQFFGPGTRLTVL.

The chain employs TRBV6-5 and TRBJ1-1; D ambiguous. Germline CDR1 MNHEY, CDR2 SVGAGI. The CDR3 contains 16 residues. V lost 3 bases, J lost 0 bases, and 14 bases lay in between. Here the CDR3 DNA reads TGTGCCAGCAGTTATAATTTTGGCCTGATGAACACTGAAGCTTTCTTT. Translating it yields CASSYNFGLMNTEAFF.

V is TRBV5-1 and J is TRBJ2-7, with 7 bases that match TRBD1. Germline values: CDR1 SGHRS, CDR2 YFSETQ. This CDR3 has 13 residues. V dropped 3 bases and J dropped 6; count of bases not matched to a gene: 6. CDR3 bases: TGCGCCAGCAGCTATTACGGACAGGCCGAGCAGTACTTC. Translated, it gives CASSYYGQAEQYF.

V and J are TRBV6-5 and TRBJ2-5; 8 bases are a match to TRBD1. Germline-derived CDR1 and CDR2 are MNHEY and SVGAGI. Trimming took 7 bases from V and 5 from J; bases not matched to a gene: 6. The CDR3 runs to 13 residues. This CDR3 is CASTRQGWETQYF. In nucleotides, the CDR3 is TGTGCCAGCACCAGACAGGGGTGGGAGACCCAGTACTTC.

The CDR3 loop is CATSGQANQPQHF. CDR3 DNA: TGTGCCACCAGTGGACAGGCGAATCAGCCCCAGCATTTT. The chain combines TRBV24-1 with TRBJ1-5; D may be TRBD1 (6 bases). V dropped 5 bases and J dropped 4 bases, with 8 bases sitting between them. This CDR3 has 13 residues. Germline V gene lookup returns CDR1 KGHDR and CDR2 SFDVKD.

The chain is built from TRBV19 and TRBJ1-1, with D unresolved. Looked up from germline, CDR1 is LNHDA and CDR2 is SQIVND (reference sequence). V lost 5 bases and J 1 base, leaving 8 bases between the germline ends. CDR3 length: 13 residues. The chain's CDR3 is CASSVAGNTEAFF. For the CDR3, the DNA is TGTGCCAGTAGTGTGGCGGGGAACACTGAAGCTTTCTTT.

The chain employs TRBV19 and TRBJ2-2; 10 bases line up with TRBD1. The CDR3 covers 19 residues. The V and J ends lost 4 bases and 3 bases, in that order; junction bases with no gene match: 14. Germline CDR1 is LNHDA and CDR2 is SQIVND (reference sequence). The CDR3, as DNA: TGTGCCAGTAGTACACCACCTCGCAGGACAGGGGGAGACACCGGGGAGCTGTTTTTT. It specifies CASSTPPRRTGGDTGELFF.

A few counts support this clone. CDR3 bases: TGCGCCAGCAGCCAAAATAGGGCTAGCGGGAGGGCCTTCCCCTACGAGCAGTACTTC. This sequence encodes CASSQNRASGRAFPYEQYF. The V gene is TRBV4-1, the J gene TRBJ2-7; 12 bases are shared with TRBD2. The CDR3 spans 19 residues. Per germline, CDR1 MGHRA and CDR2 YSYEKL. V lost 2 bases, J lost 2 bases, and 13 bases stayed unmatched.

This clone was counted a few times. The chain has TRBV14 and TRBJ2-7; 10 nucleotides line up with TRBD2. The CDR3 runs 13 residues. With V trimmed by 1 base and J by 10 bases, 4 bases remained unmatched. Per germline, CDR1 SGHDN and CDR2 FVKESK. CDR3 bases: TGTGCCAGCAGCCAAGTTTCTAGCGGGAGACAGTACTTC. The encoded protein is CASSQVSSGRQYF. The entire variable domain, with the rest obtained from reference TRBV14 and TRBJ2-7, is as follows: EAGVTQFPSHSVIEKGQTVTLRCDPISGHDNLYWYRRVMGKEIKFLLHFVKESKQDESGMPNNRFLAERTGGTYSTLKVQPAELEDSGVYFCASSQVSSGRQYFGPGTRLTVT.

The CDR3 DNA follows: TGTGCCAGCAGCCAACGACAGGGTGCAACTAATGAAAAACTGTTTTTT. Its protein is CASSQRQGATNEKLFF. This rearrangement joins TRBV7-9 to TRBJ1-4; 7 nucleotides match TRBD1. CDR1 and CDR2 from the germline V gene are SEHNR and FQNEAQ (reference sequence). With V trimmed by 5 bases and J by 0 bases, 6 bases remained unmatched. The length of the CDR3 is 16 residues.

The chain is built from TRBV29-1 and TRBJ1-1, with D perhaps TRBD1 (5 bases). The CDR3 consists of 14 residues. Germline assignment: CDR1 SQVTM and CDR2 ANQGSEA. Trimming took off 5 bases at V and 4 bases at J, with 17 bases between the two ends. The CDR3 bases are TGCAGCGTTCGCCCACGGGGGAAGGCCACTGAAGCTTTCTTT. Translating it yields CSVRPRGKATEAFF.